The entry below describes one T cell receptor (beta chain). Clones were read by immunoSEQ multiplex PCR, and TCRdb kept only the in-frame ones, dropping some. The sample holds approximately 37,000 clones, over 80% seen once. These data originate in a study of OX40 agonist ivuxolimab in advanced cancers. V was clipped by 6 bases and J by 4 bases, with 10 bases between them. The CDR3 loop spans 13 amino acids. From germline, CDR1 is LNHDA and CDR2 SQIVND (reference sequence). The V gene is TRBV19, the J gene TRBJ2-1; D might be TRBD1 (6 bases). Specimen: CD4+ or CD8+ T cells sorted from blood, collected in a trial of the OX40 agonist ivuxolimab. This receptor was taken from an adult with an advanced solid tumor such as melanoma, head and neck, liver or kidney cancer. Written as DNA, the CDR3 is TGTGCCAGTAGCCTTGACAGGTACAATGAGCAGTTCTTC. It yields the protein CASSLDRYNEQFF.